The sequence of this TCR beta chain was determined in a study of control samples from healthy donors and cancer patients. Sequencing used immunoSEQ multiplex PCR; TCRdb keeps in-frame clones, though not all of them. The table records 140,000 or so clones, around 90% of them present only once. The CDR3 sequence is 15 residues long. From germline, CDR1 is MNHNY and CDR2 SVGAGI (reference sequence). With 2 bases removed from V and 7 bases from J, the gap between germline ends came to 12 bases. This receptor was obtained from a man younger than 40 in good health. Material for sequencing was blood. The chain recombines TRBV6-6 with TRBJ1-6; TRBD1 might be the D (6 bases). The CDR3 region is CASSYNRAENSPLHF. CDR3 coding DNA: TGTGCCAGCAGTTACAACAGGGCTGAGAATTCACCCCTCCACTTT.